The present T cell receptor (beta chain) was sequenced within a study of blood T cell repertoires in COVID-19. Profiling relied on immunoSEQ multiplex PCR, and the TCRdb table lists in-frame clones only, not all of them. This sample has just over 300,000 clones, with 70% to 90% found just once. CDR1 KGHSH and CDR2 LQKENI come from the germline V gene. With 6 bases clipped from V and 3 bases from J, the junction kept 10 bases outside the gene matches. There are 16 residues in the CDR3. V gene TRBV18 combines with J gene TRBJ2-3; TRBD2 agrees at 9 bases. The sequence came from a man aged 25 to 40 who had recovered from COVID-19. The sequenced sample consisted of PBMCs or T cells enriched from blood (not recorded which). The DNA for the CDR3 is TGTGCCAGCTCCCTTCCGAAGCGGGGGGATACAGATACGCAGTATTTT. This sequence encodes CASSLPKRGDTDTQYF.